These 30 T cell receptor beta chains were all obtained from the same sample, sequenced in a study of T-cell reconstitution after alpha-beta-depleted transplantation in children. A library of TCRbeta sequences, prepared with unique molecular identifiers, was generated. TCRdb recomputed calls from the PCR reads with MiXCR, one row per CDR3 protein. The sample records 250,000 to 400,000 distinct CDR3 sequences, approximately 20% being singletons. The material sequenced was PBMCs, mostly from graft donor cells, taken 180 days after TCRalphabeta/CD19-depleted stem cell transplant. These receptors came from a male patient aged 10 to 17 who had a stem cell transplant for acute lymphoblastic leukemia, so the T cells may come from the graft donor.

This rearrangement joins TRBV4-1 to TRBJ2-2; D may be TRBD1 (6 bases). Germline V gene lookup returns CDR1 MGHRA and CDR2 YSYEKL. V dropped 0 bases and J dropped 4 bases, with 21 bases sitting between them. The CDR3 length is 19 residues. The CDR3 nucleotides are TGCGCCAGCAGCCAAGATCCACCGGTGAGACAGGCGGGCACCGGGGAGCTGTTTTTT. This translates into CASSQDPPVRQAGTGELFF.

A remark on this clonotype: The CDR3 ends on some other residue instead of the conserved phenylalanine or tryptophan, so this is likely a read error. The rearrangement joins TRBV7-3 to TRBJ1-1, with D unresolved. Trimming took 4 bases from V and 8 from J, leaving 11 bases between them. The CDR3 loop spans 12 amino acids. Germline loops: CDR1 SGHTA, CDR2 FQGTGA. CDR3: CASSSGVGEAFI. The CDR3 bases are TGTGCCAGCAGCTCCGGGGTGGGGGAAGCTTTCATT.

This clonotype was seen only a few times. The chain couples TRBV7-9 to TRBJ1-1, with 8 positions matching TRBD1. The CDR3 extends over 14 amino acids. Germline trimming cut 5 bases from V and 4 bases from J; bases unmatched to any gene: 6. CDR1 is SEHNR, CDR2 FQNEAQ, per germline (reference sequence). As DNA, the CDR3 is TGTGCCAGCAGCGGACAGGGATGGGGCACTGAAGCTTTCTTT. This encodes CASSGQGWGTEAFF. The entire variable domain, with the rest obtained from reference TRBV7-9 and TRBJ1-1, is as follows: DTGVSQNPRHKITKRGQNVTFRCDPISEHNRLYWYRQTLGQGPEFLTYFQNEAQLEKSRLLSDRFSAERPKGSFSTLEIQRTEQGDSAMYLCASSGQGWGTEAFFGQGTRLTVV.

CDR3 in amino acids: CASSLLRLSGTSGRRVFEQYF. DNA for the CDR3: TGTGCCAGCAGTTTGCTCCGTTTATCGGGGACTAGCGGGAGGAGGGTTTTCGAGCAGTACTTC. V gene TRBV27 combines with J gene TRBJ2-7, with 15 bases lining up with TRBD2. The trim removed 3 bases at V and 6 bases at J, leaving 21 bases unmatched. This CDR3 comprises 21 residues. Germline V CDR1 and CDR2: MNHEY, SMNVEV (reference sequence).

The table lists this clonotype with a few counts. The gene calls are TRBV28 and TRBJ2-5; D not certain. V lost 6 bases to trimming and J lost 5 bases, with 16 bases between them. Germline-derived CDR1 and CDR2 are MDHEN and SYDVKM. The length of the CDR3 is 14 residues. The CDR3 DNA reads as TGTGCCAGCAGAACAGCTAGGGTACGGGAGACCCAGTACTTC. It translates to CASRTARVRETQYF.

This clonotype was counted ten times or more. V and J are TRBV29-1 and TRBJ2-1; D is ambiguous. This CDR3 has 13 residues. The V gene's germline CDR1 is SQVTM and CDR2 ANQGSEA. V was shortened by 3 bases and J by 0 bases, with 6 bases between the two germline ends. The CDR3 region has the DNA TGCAGCGTTGAGGCTTTCTCCTACAATGAGCAGTTCTTC. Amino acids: CSVEAFSYNEQFF.

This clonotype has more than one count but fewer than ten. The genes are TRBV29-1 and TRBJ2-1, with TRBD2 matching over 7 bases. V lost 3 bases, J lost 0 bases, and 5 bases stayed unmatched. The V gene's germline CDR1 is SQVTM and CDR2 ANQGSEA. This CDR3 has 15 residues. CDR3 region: CSVEPLAVSYNEQFF. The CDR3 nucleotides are TGCAGCGTTGAGCCCCTAGCGGTCTCCTACAATGAGCAGTTCTTC.

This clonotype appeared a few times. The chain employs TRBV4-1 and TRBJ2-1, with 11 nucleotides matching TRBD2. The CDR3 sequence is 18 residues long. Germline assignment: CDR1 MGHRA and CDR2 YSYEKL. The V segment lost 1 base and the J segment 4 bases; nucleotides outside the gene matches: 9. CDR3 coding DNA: TGCGCCAGCAGCCAAGCCCTCTTAGCGGGAGGGCCTTACAATGAGCAGTTCTTC. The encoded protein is CASSQALLAGGPYNEQFF.

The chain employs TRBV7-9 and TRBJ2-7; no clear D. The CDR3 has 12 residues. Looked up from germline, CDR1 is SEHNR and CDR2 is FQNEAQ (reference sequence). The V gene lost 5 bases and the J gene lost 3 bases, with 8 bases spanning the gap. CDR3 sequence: CASSTNLYEQYF. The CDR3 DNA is TGTGCCAGCAGCACGAACCTCTACGAGCAGTACTTC.

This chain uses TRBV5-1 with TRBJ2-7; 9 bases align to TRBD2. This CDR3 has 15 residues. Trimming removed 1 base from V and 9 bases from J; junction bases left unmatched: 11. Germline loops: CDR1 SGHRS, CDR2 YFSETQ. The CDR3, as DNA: TGCGCCAGCAGCTTGAGGGGACTAGCTCGTTTATGGCAGTACTTC. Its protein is CASSLRGLARLWQYF.

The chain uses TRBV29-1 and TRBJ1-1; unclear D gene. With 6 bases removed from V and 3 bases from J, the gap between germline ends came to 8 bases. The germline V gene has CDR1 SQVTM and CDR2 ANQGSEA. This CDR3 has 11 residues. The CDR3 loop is CSVGWDTEAFF. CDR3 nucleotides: TGCAGCGTGGGGTGGGACACTGAAGCTTTCTTT.

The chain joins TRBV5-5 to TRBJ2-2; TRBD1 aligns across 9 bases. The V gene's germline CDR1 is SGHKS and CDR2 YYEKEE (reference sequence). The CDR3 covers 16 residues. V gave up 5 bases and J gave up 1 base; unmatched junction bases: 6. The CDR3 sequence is CASRLPGQGNTGELFF. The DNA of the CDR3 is TGTGCCAGCAGGTTACCGGGACAGGGGAACACCGGGGAGCTGTTTTTT. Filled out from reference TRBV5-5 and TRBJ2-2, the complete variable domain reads DAGVTQSPTHLIKTRGQQVTLRCSPISGHKSVSWYQQVLGQGPQFIFQYYEKEERGRGNFPDRFSARQFPNYSSELNVNALLLGDSALYLCASRLPGQGNTGELFFGEGSRLTVL.

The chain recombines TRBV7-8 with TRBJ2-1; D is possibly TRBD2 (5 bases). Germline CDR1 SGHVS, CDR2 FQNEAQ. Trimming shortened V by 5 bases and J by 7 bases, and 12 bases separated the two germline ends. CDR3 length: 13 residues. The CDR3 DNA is TGTGCCAGCAGCCCCGCCCTAGCAAATGAGCAGTTCTTC. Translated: CASSPALANEQFF.

CDR3 bases: TGTGCCAGCAGTTCATACAGGGGGGGACGATACGAGCAGTACTTC. Its translation is CASSSYRGGRYEQYF. This chain uses TRBV6-5 with TRBJ2-7; weak D call: TRBD1 (8 bases). Germline loops: CDR1 MNHEY, CDR2 SVGAGI. The germline V and J ends were trimmed by 4 bases and 4 bases, with 17 bases remaining between them. This CDR3 is 15 amino acids long.

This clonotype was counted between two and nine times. CDR3: CASSPGLRSEKLFF. CDR3 coding DNA: TGTGCCAGCAGTCCGGGCCTCAGGAGTGAAAAACTGTTTTTT. The chain carries TRBV12-3 or TRBV12-4 and TRBJ1-4; D is ambiguous. Trimming stripped 5 bases from V and 7 bases from J, with 14 bases between. There are 14 residues in the CDR3.

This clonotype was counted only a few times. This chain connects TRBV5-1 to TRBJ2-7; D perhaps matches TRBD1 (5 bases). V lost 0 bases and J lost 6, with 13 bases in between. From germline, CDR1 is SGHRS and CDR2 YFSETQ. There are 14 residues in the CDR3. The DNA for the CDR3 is TGCGCCAGCAGCTTGGTTCAGGGCGAGAGCGAGCAGTACTTC. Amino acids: CASSLVQGESEQYF.

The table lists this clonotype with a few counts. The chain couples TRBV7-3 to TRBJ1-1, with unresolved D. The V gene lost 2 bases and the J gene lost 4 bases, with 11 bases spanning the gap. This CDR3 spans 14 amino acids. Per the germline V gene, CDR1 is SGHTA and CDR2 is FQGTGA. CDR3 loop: CASSLARRGTEAFF. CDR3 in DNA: TGTGCCAGCAGCTTAGCCCGGCGGGGCACTGAAGCTTTCTTT.

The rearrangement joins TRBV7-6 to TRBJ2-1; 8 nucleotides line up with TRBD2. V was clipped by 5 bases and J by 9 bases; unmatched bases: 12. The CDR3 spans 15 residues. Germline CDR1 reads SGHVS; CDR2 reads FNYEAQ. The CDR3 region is CASSPTDGRVSEQFF. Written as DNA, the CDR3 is TGTGCCAGCAGCCCGACGGACGGGAGGGTCAGTGAGCAGTTCTTC.

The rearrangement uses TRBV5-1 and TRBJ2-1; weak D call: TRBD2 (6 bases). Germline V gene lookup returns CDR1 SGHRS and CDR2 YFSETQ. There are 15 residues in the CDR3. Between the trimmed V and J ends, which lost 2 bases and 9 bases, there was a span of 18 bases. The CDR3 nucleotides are TGCGCCAGCAGCTTCGGAGTAGCGGATACTGGTGAGCAGTTCTTC. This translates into CASSFGVADTGEQFF.

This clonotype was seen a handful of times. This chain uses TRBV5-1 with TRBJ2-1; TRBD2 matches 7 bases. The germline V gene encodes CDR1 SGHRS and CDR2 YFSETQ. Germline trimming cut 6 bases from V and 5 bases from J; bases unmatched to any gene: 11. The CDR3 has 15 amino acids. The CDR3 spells CASNPSGLLNNEQFF. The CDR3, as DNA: TGCGCCAGCAATCCTAGCGGACTACTTAACAATGAGCAGTTCTTC.

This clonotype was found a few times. CDR3 sequence: CASSRVLQGMRSIAEAFF. The CDR3 nucleotides are TGCGCCAGCAGCCGCGTCCTACAGGGTATGAGATCGATCGCTGAAGCTTTCTTT. The chain links TRBV5-1 to TRBJ1-1; tentatively, D is TRBD1 (6 bases). With 4 bases removed from V and 6 bases from J, the gap between germline ends came to 28 bases. CDR3 length: 18 amino acids. Germline assignment: CDR1 SGHRS and CDR2 YFSETQ.

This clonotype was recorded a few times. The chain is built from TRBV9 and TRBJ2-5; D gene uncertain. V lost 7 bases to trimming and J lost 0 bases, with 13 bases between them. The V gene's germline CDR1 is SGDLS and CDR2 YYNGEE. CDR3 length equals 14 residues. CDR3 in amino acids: CASSTAPYQETQYF. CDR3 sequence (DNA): TGTGCCAGCTCTACAGCCCCCTACCAAGAGACCCAGTACTTC.

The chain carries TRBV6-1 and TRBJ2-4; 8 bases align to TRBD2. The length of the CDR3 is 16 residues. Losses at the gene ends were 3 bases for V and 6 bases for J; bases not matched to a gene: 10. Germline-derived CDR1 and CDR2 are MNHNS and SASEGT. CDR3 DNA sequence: TGTGCCAGCAGTGACCTTTTAAGGGGGACTAGAAACATTCAGTACTTC. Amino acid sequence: CASSDLLRGTRNIQYF.

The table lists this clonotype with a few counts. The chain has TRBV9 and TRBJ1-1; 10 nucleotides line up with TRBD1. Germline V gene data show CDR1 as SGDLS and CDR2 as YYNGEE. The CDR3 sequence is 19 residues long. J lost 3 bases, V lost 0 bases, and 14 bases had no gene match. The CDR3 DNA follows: TGTGCCAGCAGCGTAGCCCCCCGGGACAGGGGAGTTAGGGACACTGAAGCTTTCTTT. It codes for CASSVAPRDRGVRDTEAFF. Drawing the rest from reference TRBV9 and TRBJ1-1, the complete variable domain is DSGVTQTPKHLITATGQRVTLRCSPRSGDLSVYWYQQSLDQGLQFLIQYYNGEERAKGNILERFSAQQFPDLHSELNLSSLELGDSALYFCASSVAPRDRGVRDTEAFFGQGTRLTVV.

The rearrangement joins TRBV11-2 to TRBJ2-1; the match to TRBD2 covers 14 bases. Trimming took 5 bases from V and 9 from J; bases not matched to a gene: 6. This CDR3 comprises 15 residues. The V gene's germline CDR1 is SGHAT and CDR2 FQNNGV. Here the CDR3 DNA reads TGTGCCAGCAGCGTGGGACTAGCGGGAGTCTTTGAGCAGTTCTTC. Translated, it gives CASSVGLAGVFEQFF.

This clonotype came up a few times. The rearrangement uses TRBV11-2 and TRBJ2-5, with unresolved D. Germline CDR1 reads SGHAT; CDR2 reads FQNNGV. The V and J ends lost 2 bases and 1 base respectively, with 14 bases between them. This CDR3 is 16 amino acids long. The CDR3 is CASSLPNSKGQETQYF. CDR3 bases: TGTGCCAGCAGCTTACCAAACAGCAAGGGCCAAGAGACCCAGTACTTC.

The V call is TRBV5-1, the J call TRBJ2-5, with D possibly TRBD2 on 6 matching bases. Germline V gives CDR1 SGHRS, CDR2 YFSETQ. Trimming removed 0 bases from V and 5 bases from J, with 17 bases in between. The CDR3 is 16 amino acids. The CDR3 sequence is CASSLDAGPGSETQYF. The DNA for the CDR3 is TGCGCCAGCAGCTTGGATGCGGGACCAGGGAGCGAGACCCAGTACTTC.

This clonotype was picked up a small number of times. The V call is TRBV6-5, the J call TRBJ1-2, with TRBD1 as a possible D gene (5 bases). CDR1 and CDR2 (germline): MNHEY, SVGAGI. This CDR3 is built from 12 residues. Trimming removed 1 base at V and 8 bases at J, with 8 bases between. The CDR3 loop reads CASSYWGDGYTF. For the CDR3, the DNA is TGTGCCAGCAGTTACTGGGGGGACGGCTACACCTTC.

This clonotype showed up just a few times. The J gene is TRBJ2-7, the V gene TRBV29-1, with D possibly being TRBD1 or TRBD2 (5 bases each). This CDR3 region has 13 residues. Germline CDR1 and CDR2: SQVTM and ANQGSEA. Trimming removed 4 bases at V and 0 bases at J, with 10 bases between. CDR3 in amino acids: CSVAAGSSYEQYF. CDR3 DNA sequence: TGCAGCGTTGCAGCAGGGAGCTCCTACGAGCAGTACTTC.

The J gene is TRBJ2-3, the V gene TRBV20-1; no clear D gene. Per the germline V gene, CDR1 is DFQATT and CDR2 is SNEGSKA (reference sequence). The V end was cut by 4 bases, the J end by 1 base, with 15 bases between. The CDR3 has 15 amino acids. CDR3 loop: CSAKGSITRTDTQYF. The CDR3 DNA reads TGCAGTGCTAAGGGTAGCATTACCCGCACAGATACGCAGTATTTT.